The subject of this entry is one TCR beta chain. Profiled with immunoSEQ multiplex PCR; TCRdb holds only in-frame clones, not every one. The repertoire holds 600,000 to 900,000 clones, with approximately 83% as singletons. This entry belongs to a study of shared T cell receptors in the human thymus. The CDR3 totals 18 residues. The V gene end was trimmed by 2 bases and the J gene end by 4 bases; junction bases not matched to a gene: 17. Per germline, CDR1 SGDLS and CDR2 YYNGEE. In addition, the sample was reused for a study of human thymus T cells. As that report states: Thymic resections from corrective heart surgery supplied the tissue.

The clonotype was recovered from a girl under three years old with a congenital heart defect. The genes are TRBV9 and TRBJ1-2; 7 nucleotides match TRBD1. Sequencing used thymocytes. The DNA of the CDR3 is TGTGCCAGCAGCGTCGGGGGGGGAGGGACAGAAAGACTCTATGGCTACACCTTC. It specifies CASSVGGGGTERLYGYTF.